This TCR beta chain came from a study of cytomegalovirus exposure and HLA in healthy donors. Primers: 60 Vbeta forward and 13 Jbeta reverse. TCRdb keeps only in-frame clones here, not all; method: immunoSEQ multiplex PCR. The sample comprises 150,000 to 200,000 clones, 80% of which are singletons, and roughly 5% rests with the top ten. The donors were healthy bone marrow donors. Whole-study findings and limits: It was 150 to 200 TCR beta chains that were listed as cytomegalovirus-associated.

This clone was picked up one time. Its specificity is unknown. This sequence originates from a man aged 25-45 years in good health and CMV-seronegative. Sequencing was done on a sample of PBMCs.

The CDR3, as DNA: TGTGCCACCAGCAGCGAGGGGGACAGTGTGAAGCAGCCCCAGCATTTT. It specifies CATSSEGDSVKQPQHF. The chain employs TRBV15 and TRBJ1-5; 7 positions match TRBD1. The germline V gene has CDR1 LNHNV and CDR2 YYDKDF (reference sequence). This CDR3 has 16 residues. With 3 bases clipped from V and 7 bases from J, the junction kept 12 bases outside the gene matches.